The clone carrying this T cell receptor beta chain was detected once. This sample was included in a study of shared clonotypes between healthy human individuals. Measured with immunoSEQ multiplex PCR; TCRdb has only the in-frame clones, and not every one. The sample lists 2.5 million or so clones, approximately 94% occurring once. The V gene lost 0 bases and the J gene lost 8 bases, with 12 bases spanning the gap. This CDR3 is 14 amino acids long. CDR1 and CDR2 (germline): SGHDT, YYEEEE. The clonotype was recovered from a man between 18 and 35 years old in good health. Sequences were obtained from naive CD4+ T cells sorted from blood. Subset of the sample: CD45RA+ positively selected. This chain uses TRBV5-6 with TRBJ2-4; D perhaps matches TRBD1 (6 bases). The CDR3 coding sequence is TGTGCCAGCAGCTTGGAAGGGGGTGGGGACATTCAGTACTTC. The encoded protein is CASSLEGGGDIQYF.